This T cell receptor (beta chain) was identified in a study of T cell changes during pregnancy in multiple sclerosis. Clones were read by immunoSEQ multiplex PCR, and TCRdb kept only the in-frame ones, dropping some. In the table there are about 73,000 clones, about nine tenths of which are singletons. Per germline, CDR1 MDHEN and CDR2 SYDVKM. The CDR3 has 15 amino acids. Trimming removed 9 bases from V and 0 bases from J; junction bases left unmatched: 7. This clone was seen once. The chain employs TRBV28 and TRBJ1-2; 10 bases agree with TRBD1. Sample: peripheral blood, taken after pregnancy. The TCR originated in a female donor in good health, enrolled as a control in a pregnancy study. CDR3 coding DNA: TGTGCCAGTGCAACCGGGACAGGGGCTAACTATGGCTACACCTTC. Residues: CASATGTGANYGYTF.